The 28 T cell receptor beta chains presented below share a single source sample, sequenced in a study of T-cell memory formation after mild COVID-19. TCRdb independently ran MiXCR on the 5' RACE reads; one entry per CDR3 protein. The table includes roughly 450,000 distinct CDR3 sequences, approximately 18% detected once. Input material: PBMCs or a T cell subset sorted from them (not recorded which). The receptors stem from an adult woman who had mild COVID-19 (a few samples of this study predate the infection). Cell type and time point are not known.

This clonotype was detected a few times. V gene TRBV6-5 combines with J gene TRBJ1-1, with D possibly TRBD1 on 5 matching bases. The CDR3 has 17 residues. The ends were cut back, 4 bases at V and 5 bases at J, with 23 bases in the middle. CDR1 and CDR2 (germline): MNHEY, SVGAGI. CDR3 coding DNA: TGTGCCAGCAGTTCCCCCTCTGGGAGGGATAGGGGAACTGAAGCTTTCTTT. It codes for CASSSPSGRDRGTEAFF.

The rearrangement uses TRBV6-4 and TRBJ2-3; TRBD2 is a possible D gene (6 bases). Germline-derived CDR1 and CDR2 are MRHNA and SNTAGT. The CDR3 is 14 residues long. The V end lost 6 bases, the J end lost 5 bases, and 15 bases lay between the germline ends. The CDR3 loop reads CASSPVGGEDTQYF. The CDR3 nucleotides are TGTGCCAGCAGCCCCGTGGGGGGAGAAGATACGCAGTATTTT.

To note about this clonotype: One end of the junction fails to match germline, which may point to a read error. The chain has TRBV5-1 and TRBJ1-6, with a weak D call TRBD1 (6 bases). Germline V gene data show CDR1 as SGHRS and CDR2 as YFSETQ. The CDR3 totals 15 residues. The CDR3 region is CSSSLPGAGNSPLHF. CDR3 nucleotides: TGCTCCAGCAGCCTCCCAGGGGCCGGGAATTCACCCCTCCACTTT.

The CDR3 is CASSPGVFVDEQYF. The DNA for the CDR3 is TGTGCCAGCAGCCCAGGGGTTTTCGTCGACGAGCAGTACTTC. V and J are TRBV4-2 and TRBJ2-7, with a tentative D call TRBD1 (6 bases). The CDR3 is 14 amino acids. V lost 4 bases to trimming and J lost 5 bases, with 15 bases between them. Germline lookup yields CDR1 LGHNA and CDR2 YNFKEQ.

The chain combines TRBV27 with TRBJ2-7; D call uncertain. Per the germline V gene, CDR1 is MNHEY and CDR2 is SMNVEV (reference sequence). This CDR3 has 19 amino acids. V lost 4 bases and J 3 bases, leaving 28 bases between the germline ends. This chain's CDR3 is CASSWSRKGPETPGYEQYF. CDR3 bases: TGTGCCAGCAGTTGGTCGAGGAAGGGCCCGGAGACCCCCGGCTACGAGCAGTACTTC.

V gene TRBV13 combines with J gene TRBJ2-7, with 9 bases that match TRBD2. V shed 6 bases, J shed 1 base, and the junction held 7 bases outside the gene matches. The CDR3 runs 15 residues. In germline, CDR1 is PRHDT, CDR2 FYEKMQ (reference sequence). CDR3: CASRKLAGDSYEQYF. The CDR3 coding sequence is TGTGCCAGCAGGAAACTAGCGGGCGATTCCTACGAGCAGTACTTC.

This clonotype has ten or more counts. The rearrangement links TRBV4-1 to TRBJ1-3; 9 bases are a match to TRBD1. The CDR3 length is 17 residues. Trimming cost V 2 bases and J 3 bases; bases outside gene matches: 8. The germline V gene encodes CDR1 MGHRA and CDR2 YSYEKL. The CDR3, as DNA: TGCGCCAGCAGCCAAAACCCACAGGGGGCTGGTGGAAACACCATATATTTT. Protein: CASSQNPQGAGGNTIYF.

This sequence joins TRBV9 and TRBJ2-5, with D possibly called TRBD1 or TRBD2 (5 bases each). The CDR3 contains 15 residues. CDR1 is SGDLS and CDR2 is YYNGEE in the germline V gene. V was cut by 2 bases and J by 5 bases, with 16 bases left in between. CDR3 DNA sequence: TGTGCCAGCAGCGTCGCCATATCTTGGGGGGAGACCCAGTACTTC. It translates to CASSVAISWGETQYF. The entire variable domain, with the rest obtained from reference TRBV9 and TRBJ2-5, is as follows: DSGVTQTPKHLITATGQRVTLRCSPRSGDLSVYWYQQSLDQGLQFLIQYYNGEERAKGNILERFSAQQFPDLHSELNLSSLELGDSALYFCASSVAISWGETQYFGPGTRLLVL.

This chain connects TRBV15 to TRBJ2-7; possibly TRBD2 for D (6 bases). Trimming removed 5 bases from V and 5 bases from J, with 19 bases in between. Germline CDR1 is LNHNV and CDR2 is YYDKDF (reference sequence). This CDR3 has 15 amino acids. CDR3 region: CATSGGKTRRNEQYF. In DNA, the CDR3 is TGTGCCACCAGCGGAGGGAAAACTAGGAGAAACGAGCAGTACTTC. Filled out from reference TRBV15 and TRBJ2-7, the complete variable domain reads DAMVIQNPRYQVTQFGKPVTLSCSQTLNHNVMYWYQQKSSQAPKLLFHYYDKDFNNEADTPDNFQSRRPNTSFCFLDIRSPGLGDTAMYLCATSGGKTRRNEQYFGPGTRLTVT.

A note on this clonotype: At one of its ends the junction is not consistent with the germline gene, which may arise from a read error. This chain links TRBV6-4 with TRBJ1-5; 8 nucleotides align to TRBD1. Looked up from germline, CDR1 is MRHNA and CDR2 is SNTAGT. CDR3 size: 15 residues. Here the CDR3 DNA reads TGTGCCAGTAGTGTCGACAGGGGTGACGGTCAGCCCCAGCATTTT. Protein: CASSVDRGDGQPQHF.

The chain uses TRBV5-1 and TRBJ2-1; 10 bases line up with TRBD1. Germline V gene sequence: CDR1 SGHRS, CDR2 YFSETQ. This CDR3 comprises 14 residues. Losses at the gene ends were 4 bases for V and 6 bases for J; bases not matched to a gene: 4. CDR3 nucleotide sequence: TGCGCCAGCAGCAGGGACAGGGGATTCAATGAGCAGTTCTTC. Protein product: CASSRDRGFNEQFF.

This clonotype came up a few times. This rearrangement joins TRBV24-1 to TRBJ1-1; D is unresolved. The CDR3 totals 13 residues. The germline V and J ends were trimmed by 8 bases and 5 bases, with 14 bases remaining between them. Germline V gene sequence: CDR1 KGHDR, CDR2 SFDVKD. The CDR3 loop reads CATINLGRTEAFF. CDR3 sequence (DNA): TGTGCCACCATCAATTTGGGAAGGACTGAAGCTTTCTTT.

The rearrangement joins TRBV20-1 to TRBJ2-2; tentatively, D is TRBD2 (5 bases). The V gene lost 0 bases and the J gene lost 2 bases, with 10 bases spanning the gap. The CDR3 runs 15 residues. Germline-derived CDR1 and CDR2 are DFQATT and SNEGSKA (reference sequence). The CDR3 nucleotides read TGCAGTGCTAGAGATCCAACGGGAAACACCGGGGAGCTGTTTTTT. This sequence encodes CSARDPTGNTGELFF.

The chain joins TRBV11-2 to TRBJ2-1, with 12 bases aligning to TRBD1. J lost 5 bases, V lost 5 bases, and 4 bases had no gene match. CDR1 SGHAT and CDR2 FQNNGV come from the germline V gene. The CDR3 is made up of 15 amino acids. The CDR3 DNA reads TGTGCCAGCAGCCGGGGACAGGGGGCCAACAATGAGCAGTTCTTC. It codes for CASSRGQGANNEQFF.

Ten or more counts support this clonotype. The genes are TRBV25-1 and TRBJ2-7; D perhaps matches TRBD1 (5 bases). Germline lookup yields CDR1 MGHDK and CDR2 SYGVNS. With 6 bases removed from V and 4 bases from J, the gap between germline ends came to 10 bases. This CDR3 is built from 12 residues. CDR3 coding DNA: TGTGCCAGCAGCCAGGGTTATTACGAGCAGTACTTC. It encodes CASSQGYYEQYF.

This clonotype appeared a few times. This chain uses TRBV14 with TRBJ2-7; D possibly corresponds to TRBD2 (5 bases). V lost 4 bases and J 2 bases, leaving 9 bases between the germline ends. The CDR3 loop spans 13 amino acids. Germline-derived CDR1 and CDR2 are SGHDN and FVKESK. The CDR3 reads CASSRTFPYEQYF. CDR3 coding DNA: TGTGCCAGCAGCCGGACTTTCCCCTACGAGCAGTACTTC. Filled out from reference TRBV14 and TRBJ2-7, the complete variable domain reads EAGVTQFPSHSVIEKGQTVTLRCDPISGHDNLYWYRRVMGKEIKFLLHFVKESKQDESGMPNNRFLAERTGGTYSTLKVQPAELEDSGVYFCASSRTFPYEQYFGPGTRLTVT.

The rearrangement uses TRBV6-5 and TRBJ1-2, with D possibly being TRBD1 (6 bases). This CDR3 region has 16 residues. The V end lost 0 bases, the J end lost 4 bases, and 15 bases lay between the germline ends. The germline gives CDR1 MNHEY, CDR2 SVGAGI. The CDR3 nucleotides read TGTGCCAGCAGTTACTCGCCAGGGGAAGGGTTCTATGGCTACACCTTC. This sequence encodes CASSYSPGEGFYGYTF.

This chain uses TRBV3-1 with TRBJ1-2, with D unresolved. Germline values: CDR1 LGHDT, CDR2 YNNKEL (reference sequence). This CDR3 contains 12 residues. With 5 bases removed from V and 7 bases from J, the gap between germline ends came to 11 bases. The CDR3 bases are TGTGCCAGCAGCTACCGAGGAGGTGGCTACACCTTC. Encoded protein: CASSYRGGGYTF.

The CDR3, as DNA: TGTGCCAGCAGCTATGGACTAGCGGTCGTCACCGGGGAGCTGTTTTTT. This encodes CASSYGLAVVTGELFF. The chain employs TRBV7-8 and TRBJ2-2; the match to TRBD2 covers 10 bases. Trimming took 4 bases from V and 4 from J; bases not matched to a gene: 6. Germline CDR1 reads SGHVS; CDR2 reads FQNEAQ. This CDR3 is 16 amino acids long.

The chain employs TRBV10-3 and TRBJ2-7; no firm D call. This CDR3 has 14 amino acids. Germline V gene lookup returns CDR1 ENHRY and CDR2 SYGVKD. The V end was cut by 3 bases, the J end by 3 bases, with 12 bases between. CDR3 nucleotides: TGTGCCATCAGTGAATCGGTTGGGGACTACGAGCAGTACTTC. Protein sequence: CAISESVGDYEQYF.

This clonotype has just a few counts. The rearrangement links TRBV4-2 to TRBJ2-3; TRBD1 agrees at 7 bases. With V trimmed by 0 bases and J by 3 bases, 9 bases remained unmatched. CDR3 size: 17 residues. CDR1 and CDR2 from the germline V gene are LGHNA and YNFKEQ. CDR3 protein: CASSQDVKQGKTDTQYF. CDR3 nucleotide sequence: TGTGCCAGCAGCCAAGATGTAAAACAGGGGAAGACAGATACGCAGTATTTT.

This clonotype was observed a few times. The gene calls are TRBV5-8 and TRBJ2-7; TRBD1 is a possible D gene (6 bases). CDR3 length: 12 amino acids. Germline V gene data show CDR1 as SGHTS and CDR2 as YDEGEE. The V end lost 7 bases, the J end lost 0 bases, and 8 bases lay between the germline ends. The CDR3 nucleotides are TGTGCCAGCGGGGGCAGCTCCTACGAGCAGTACTTC. It specifies CASGGSSYEQYF.

In its sample, this clonotype was seen a few times. This chain uses TRBV5-5 with TRBJ2-7, with 12 bases identical to TRBD1. The CDR3 covers 13 residues. With V trimmed by 5 bases and J by 8 bases, 5 bases remained unmatched. The germline V gene encodes CDR1 SGHKS and CDR2 YYEKEE (reference sequence). The CDR3: CASRSGTGGQQYF. CDR3 sequence (DNA): TGTGCCAGCAGGTCCGGGACAGGGGGCCAGCAGTACTTC.

The table lists this clonotype with a few counts. The chain combines TRBV12-3 or TRBV12-4 with TRBJ2-5, with D unclear. The V end lost 5 bases, the J end lost 9 bases, and 16 bases lay between the germline ends. This CDR3 has 13 amino acids. CDR3 residues: CASSGPGPEPQYF. DNA of the CDR3: TGTGCCAGCAGTGGACCGGGCCCGGAGCCCCAGTACTTC.

The chain links TRBV7-9 to TRBJ2-2; D is ambiguous. Trimming stripped 1 base from V and 2 bases from J, with 11 bases between. The germline V gene has CDR1 SEHNR and CDR2 FQNEAQ (reference sequence). This CDR3 region has 16 residues. CDR3 sequence: CASSLGGGANTGELFF. DNA for the CDR3: TGTGCCAGCAGCTTAGGTGGCGGTGCAAACACCGGGGAGCTGTTTTTT.

This chain links TRBV20-1 with TRBJ1-1; tentatively, D is TRBD1 (5 bases). Trimming pared 7 bases from V and 0 bases from J, leaving 12 bases between. Germline V lookup: CDR1 DFQATT, CDR2 SNEGSKA (reference sequence). This CDR3 region has 13 residues. CDR3 sequence: CSDFDSMNTEAFF. CDR3 coding DNA: TGCAGTGACTTCGACAGCATGAACACTGAAGCTTTCTTT.

Written as DNA, the CDR3 is TGTGCTAGTGGTTTGGGGCCCCACCTGGTACAAGAGACCCAGTACTTC. Its translation: CASGLGPHLVQETQYF. The chain employs TRBV12-5 and TRBJ2-5; D unclear. CDR1 LGHNT and CDR2 FRNRAP come from the germline V gene. Deletions cut 1 base from V and 2 bases from J, with 14 bases between. CDR3 size: 16 residues. The full variable domain, its missing parts supplied by reference TRBV12-5 and TRBJ2-5, is DARVTQTPRHKVTEMGQEVTMRCQPILGHNTVFWYRQTMMQGLELLAYFRNRAPLDDSGMPKDRFSAEMPDATLATLKIQPSEPRDSAVYFCASGLGPHLVQETQYFGPGTRLLVL.

The rearrangement links TRBV29-1 to TRBJ2-1; D is uncertain. The CDR3 covers 14 residues. Germline CDR1 SQVTM, CDR2 ANQGSEA. Trimming removed 1 base at V and 0 bases at J, with 7 bases between. In nucleotides, the CDR3 is TGCAGCGTTGAAGGGAGCCGCTCCTACAATGAGCAGTTCTTC. Translating it yields CSVEGSRSYNEQFF.